The 17 T cell receptor beta chains given below trace back to one sample, sequenced in a study of blood T cell repertoires in COVID-19. Only in-frame clones appear in the TCRdb table, and some are missing; sequencing was by immunoSEQ multiplex PCR. The sample shows about 59,000 clones, around four fifths of them seen only once. Sequences were obtained from peripheral blood. These receptors all come from a woman between 45 and 60 years old with active or convalescent COVID-19.

This clone was seen a handful of times. This chain links TRBV2 with TRBJ2-5, with a weak D call TRBD1 (5 bases). V gave up 0 bases and J gave up 2 bases, with 13 bases separating them. Germline V gene lookup returns CDR1 SNHLY and CDR2 FYNNEI. The CDR3 consists of 16 residues. Written as DNA, the CDR3 is TGTGCCAGCAGTGAAGCGCTTCAGGGTTGGCAAGAGACCCAGTACTTC. Translated, it gives CASSEALQGWQETQYF.

The chain employs TRBV29-1 and TRBJ2-7; 7 bases are a match to TRBD1. V dropped 5 bases and J dropped 5; count of bases not matched to a gene: 3. Germline CDR1 and CDR2: SQVTM and ANQGSEA. The CDR3 loop spans 11 amino acids. CDR3 sequence: CSVRTGDEQYF. CDR3 sequence (DNA): TGCAGCGTTCGAACAGGGGACGAGCAGTACTTC.

The chain combines TRBV18 with TRBJ2-1, with 7 positions matching TRBD2. This CDR3 is 12 amino acids long. V shed 10 bases and J 10 bases; nucleotides not matched to a gene: 10. Germline loops: CDR1 KGHSH, CDR2 LQKENI. This CDR3 reads CATTPMGGEQFF. DNA of the CDR3: TGTGCCACCACCCCGATGGGGGGGGAGCAGTTCTTC.

The chain has TRBV7-9 and TRBJ1-5; no clear D gene. With 1 base removed from V and 1 base from J, the gap between germline ends came to 8 bases. In germline, CDR1 is SEHNR, CDR2 FQNEAQ (reference sequence). The CDR3 contains 15 residues. This CDR3 reads CASSLDGRSNQPQHF. The CDR3 DNA reads as TGTGCCAGCAGCTTAGACGGGAGGAGCAATCAGCCCCAGCATTTT.

The chain carries TRBV4-1 and TRBJ1-1, with D hard to call. The length of the CDR3 is 14 residues. Germline V lookup: CDR1 MGHRA, CDR2 YSYEKL. The V and J ends lost 4 bases and 0 bases respectively, with 9 bases between them. CDR3: CASSRSGLNTEAFF. CDR3 nucleotides: TGCGCCAGCAGCCGGTCTGGCCTGAACACTGAAGCTTTCTTT.

This rearrangement joins TRBV2 to TRBJ2-3; D perhaps matches TRBD2 (5 bases). The CDR3 is 14 residues long. Looked up from germline, CDR1 is SNHLY and CDR2 is FYNNEI. V gave up 7 bases and J gave up 0 bases, with 11 bases separating them. In DNA, the CDR3 is TGTGCCAGCAAGGCGGGCCCTAGCACAGATACGCAGTATTTT. This codes for CASKAGPSTDTQYF.

The gene calls are TRBV5-1 and TRBJ2-7; 7 bases match TRBD1. J gave up 3 bases and V 6 bases, and 6 bases lay outside the gene matches. CDR3 length: 13 amino acids. Germline CDR1 SGHRS, CDR2 YFSETQ. The DNA of the CDR3 is TGCGCCAGCAACACAGGGGCGGGCTACGAGCAGTACTTC. Its protein product is CASNTGAGYEQYF.

The chain links TRBV12-5 to TRBJ1-5; 8 bases map to TRBD1. The CDR3 runs to 17 residues. V lost 0 bases and J lost 3; bases outside the gene matches: 7. Germline lookup yields CDR1 LGHNT and CDR2 FRNRAP. In DNA form, the CDR3 reads TGTGCTAGTGGTTTGGTATCTAACAGGGGGGTCAATCAGCCCCAGCATTTT. Translated, it gives CASGLVSNRGVNQPQHF.

The chain combines TRBV24-1 with TRBJ2-1, with D hard to call. Deletions cut 4 bases from V and 6 bases from J, with 12 bases between. The CDR3 totals 14 residues. The germline V gene encodes CDR1 KGHDR and CDR2 SFDVKD. The CDR3 DNA reads as TGTGCCACCAGTGACCTACAGACCTTCAATGAGCAGTTCTTC. Translated, it gives CATSDLQTFNEQFF.

The chain carries TRBV11-2 and TRBJ2-1; 9 bases map to TRBD1. V lost 3 bases, J lost 7 bases, and 7 bases stayed unmatched. Germline CDR1 reads SGHAT; CDR2 reads FQNNGV. This CDR3 contains 15 residues. The CDR3 spells CASSLPTGGGNEQFF. CDR3 coding DNA: TGTGCCAGCAGCTTGCCGACAGGGGGAGGGAATGAGCAGTTCTTC.

This rearrangement joins TRBV5-1 to TRBJ1-5; tentative D call: TRBD1 (5 bases). V lost 4 bases to trimming and J lost 7 bases, with 18 bases between them. Germline V lookup: CDR1 SGHRS, CDR2 YFSETQ. This CDR3 has 15 residues. CDR3 nucleotides: TGCGCCAGCAGCCGAACAGGTGATCCGGAACAGCCCCAGCATTTT. Amino acid sequence: CASSRTGDPEQPQHF.

The chain links TRBV28 to TRBJ2-7; 7 nucleotides line up with TRBD1. The CDR3 runs 15 residues. The V gene end was trimmed by 8 bases and the J gene end by 6 bases; junction bases not matched to a gene: 16. Germline CDR1 is MDHEN and CDR2 is SYDVKM. Here the CDR3 reads CASRPSRGTASEQYF. The CDR3 coding sequence is TGTGCCAGCCGCCCTTCTAGGGGGACAGCGTCCGAGCAGTACTTC.

V usage is TRBV2 and J usage is TRBJ2-1, with D perhaps TRBD1 (5 bases). Germline CDR1 is SNHLY and CDR2 is FYNNEI. The CDR3 covers 14 residues. V lost 6 bases and J 7 bases, leaving 16 bases between the germline ends. The CDR3, as DNA: TGTGCCAGCAGATTGGAAGGGGCAAGGAATGAGCAGTTCTTC. Translated, it gives CASRLEGARNEQFF.

V usage is TRBV6-2 or TRBV6-3 and J usage is TRBJ2-3; 10 bases line up with TRBD1. Germline V gene data show CDR1 as MNHEY and CDR2 as SVGEGT. This CDR3 contains 15 residues. V lost 2 bases to trimming and J lost 4 bases; unmatched junction nucleotides: 3. The CDR3 DNA sequence: TGTGCCAGCAGTTACCCTGGACAGGGGGCAGATACGCAGTATTTT. Residues: CASSYPGQGADTQYF.

The chain links TRBV5-8 to TRBJ1-2; TRBD1 is a possible D gene (5 bases). The CDR3 sequence is 14 residues long. Germline CDR1 SGHTS, CDR2 YDEGEE. Trimming pared 4 bases from V and 2 bases from J, leaving 12 bases between. The CDR3 DNA is TGTGCCAGCAGCCGACCGACAGTAAACTATGGCTACACCTTC. It yields the protein CASSRPTVNYGYTF.

In regard to this clone: This sample includes further DNA sequences coding for the same CDR3. The chain joins TRBV6-5 to TRBJ1-4; 9 nucleotides line up with TRBD1. The V and J ends lost 6 bases and 9 bases, in that order; junction bases with no gene match: 8. The CDR3 spans 14 residues. CDR1 is MNHEY, CDR2 SVGAGI, per germline. CDR3 in amino acids: CASRFHGTGQKLFF. The CDR3, as DNA: TGTGCCAGCAGATTTCACGGGACAGGGCAAAAACTGTTTTTT.

The gene calls are TRBV20-1 and TRBJ1-4; 7 bases are a match to TRBD1. In germline, CDR1 is DFQATT, CDR2 SNEGSKA (reference sequence). This CDR3 region has 14 residues. Germline trimming cut 3 bases from V and 4 bases from J; bases unmatched to any gene: 5. CDR3 sequence (DNA): TGCAGTGCTAGTCCCGGGACAGTTAATGAAAAACTGTTTTTT. It specifies CSASPGTVNEKLFF.